A selection of T cell receptor beta chains follows, all from one sample in a study of blood T cell repertoires in COVID-19. The data were produced by immunoSEQ multiplex PCR, yet TCRdb's version contains in-frame clones alone and is incomplete. The sample gives roughly 200,000 clones, roughly 85% of which show up once; roughly 9.8% is in the top ten. Specimen: peripheral blood. These receptors all come from a human donor with active or convalescent COVID-19. The donor label of this sample is uncertain. Each CDR3 is given with its conserved first and last residue. A D gene is named only where the DNA matches it firmly. Some rows mark clone size as missing; the rest say once, few, many or name a class of expanded clone.

D gene,V gene,clone size,J gene,CDR3 DNA,CDR3 protein
TRBD2,TRBV11-2,once,TRBJ2-1,TGTGCCAGCAGCTTAGATCTAAGGAGGGCTAGCGGGAGGGTTAGGAATGAGCAGTTCTTC,CASSLDLRRASGRVRNEQFF
.,TRBV29-1,.,TRBJ1-2,TGCAGCGTCGGGTCTGGCTATGGCTACACCTTC,CSVGSGYGYTF
TRBD2,TRBV12-3/TRBV12-4,.,TRBJ2-1,TGTGCCAGCAGCCGAACTAGCGGAAAGCAGTTCTTC,CASSRTSGKQFF
TRBD2,TRBV19,.,TRBJ2-1,TGTGCCAGTAGTAGAGGCGGGGGGTACAATGAGCAGTTCTTC,CASSRGGGYNEQFF
.,TRBV5-1,.,TRBJ2-5,TGCGCCAGCGGACTGGGGCAGGGGAGTGAGACCCAGTACTTC,CASGLGQGSETQYF
TRBD2,TRBV20-1,.,TRBJ2-1,TGCAGTGCTAGTGTAGCGGGAGGCGGTGAGCAGTTCTTC,CSASVAGGGEQFF
.,TRBV6-5,.,TRBJ1-2,TGTGCCAGCAGTTATGCGAGGTCCTATGGCTACACCTTC,CASSYARSYGYTF
.,TRBV7-3,.,TRBJ2-5,TGTGCCAGCAGCTTCGGTAGCGGAGAGACCCAGTACTTC,CASSFGSGETQYF
.,TRBV9,.,TRBJ2-3,TGTGCCAGCAGCGTAGGTAGGACTTCGGATACGCAGTATTTT,CASSVGRTSDTQYF
.,TRBV19,.,TRBJ1-6,TGTGCCAGTAGTCCATCACCGGGACTTGGGAATTCACCCCTCCACTTT,CASSPSPGLGNSPLHF
.,TRBV9,.,TRBJ2-7,TGTGCCAGCAGCGTAGCTGGTAGCCAAGTCGAGCAGTACTTC,CASSVAGSQVEQYF
.,TRBV3-1/TRBV3-2,once,TRBJ2-7,TGTGCCAGCAGCCCCCAATCTCAGGGATCCTACGAGCAGTACTTC,CASSPQSQGSYEQYF
.,TRBV4-1,.,TRBJ2-5,TGCGCCAGCAGCGACCCGCGGGGTCGGGAGAAGACCCAGTACTTC,CASSDPRGREKTQYF
TRBD1,TRBV5-5,.,TRBJ2-7,TGTGCCAGCAGCTCTACAGGGGTGATCTACGAGCAGTACTTC,CASSSTGVIYEQYF
TRBD2,TRBV6-5,.,TRBJ2-4,TGTGCCAGCAGAACTGGGGGGGAGAACATTCAGTACTTC,CASRTGGENIQYF
TRBD2,TRBV28,.,TRBJ2-7,TGTGCCAGCAGTTTTCCCGAGACTAGCGGTAAGCAGTACTTC,CASSFPETSGKQYF
TRBD1,TRBV7-9,.,TRBJ1-4,TGTGCCAGCAGCTTACTCGGCAGGGGGGCTGAAAAACTGTTTTTT,CASSLLGRGAEKLFF
.,TRBV5-4,.,TRBJ2-5,TGTGCCAGCAGCGCGCATACAGGGGAGACCCAGTACTTC,CASSAHTGETQYF
.,TRBV1,few,TRBJ2-7,TGCACCAGCAGCCGTCGAAGGGGGCTCTACGAGCAGTACTTC,CTSSRRRGLYEQYF
TRBD1,TRBV10-2,.,TRBJ2-3,TGCGCCAGCAGTGACTACTTAGGACAGGGGGGCACAGATACGCAGTATTTT,CASSDYLGQGGTDTQYF
.,TRBV12-3/TRBV12-4,few,TRBJ2-5,TGTGCCAGCAGTTTACCCCGGGAGACCCAGTACTTC,CASSLPRETQYF
.,TRBV29-1,.,TRBJ1-2,TGCAGCGTTGTAGGACAGTTCTTTGACGGCTACACCTTC,CSVVGQFFDGYTF
TRBD2,TRBV6-1,.,TRBJ2-5,TGTGCCAGCAGTGAAGCCCCTTTTTGGGGGGCTGGGGCTAGCGGGAGGCAAGAGACCCAGTACTTC,CASSEAPFWGAGASGRQETQYF
TRBD2,TRBV6-5,.,TRBJ2-7,TGTGCCAGCAGTTACTCTTTAGCGGGAGGTTCCTACGAGCAGTACTTC,CASSYSLAGGSYEQYF
.,TRBV28,.,TRBJ1-2,TGTGCCAGCAGGAGGGGGGGGCCCCCGACGGGGGGCTACACCTTC,CASRRGGPPTGGYTF
.,TRBV5-1,.,TRBJ2-1,TGCGCCAGCCTCCCGGACTCCCTGTCCTACAATGAGCAGTTCTTC,CASLPDSLSYNEQFF
TRBD1,TRBV15,.,TRBJ2-1,TGTGCCACCAGCAGAGAGGGGACAGGGTTCGATGAGCAGTTCTTC,CATSREGTGFDEQFF
.,TRBV5-1,.,TRBJ2-6,TGCGCCAGCAGCTTGGGTGGCCCTGGGGCCAACGTCCTGACTTTC,CASSLGGPGANVLTF
.,TRBV9,.,TRBJ1-2,TGTGCCAGCAGCGTAGTGCCAGGGGACTATGGCTACACCTTC,CASSVVPGDYGYTF